Below are 3 T cell receptor beta chains sequenced from a single sample in a study of T cells in Graves' hyperthyroidism and ophthalmopathy. The investigators amplified TCR beta CDR3 regions from RNA transcripts. First-round RT-PCR of the TCR CDR3 relied on the HTBI primer set. TCRdb recomputed calls from the multiplex PCR reads with MiXCR, one row per CDR3 protein. This sample has around 340,000 distinct CDR3 sequences, with roughly 15% found just once. Sequencing was done on a sample of blood. The receptor set was obtained from a man in his thirties or forties with Graves' hyperthyroidism.

This clonotype was recorded at least ten times. The gene calls are TRBV30 and TRBJ1-5, with a possible D match to TRBD1 (6 bases). V shed 5 bases and J shed 0 bases, with 8 bases lying between them. The CDR3 is 13 residues long. CDR1 is GTSNPN, CDR2 SVGIG, per germline (reference sequence). CDR3 loop: CAWGQNSNQPQHF. Here the CDR3 DNA reads TGTGCCTGGGGACAGAATAGCAATCAGCCCCAGCATTTT. The full variable domain, completed using reference TRBV30 and TRBJ1-5, is SQTIHQWPATLVQPVGSPLSLECTVEGTSNPNLYWYRQAAGRGLQLLFYSVGIGQISSEVPQNLSASRPQDRQFILSSKKLLLSDSGFYLCAWGQNSNQPQHFGDGTRLSIL.

This clonotype has just a few counts. The chain has TRBV7-9 and TRBJ2-1; D uncertain. Germline CDR1 and CDR2: SEHNR and FQNEAQ (reference sequence). The V and J ends lost 5 bases and 8 bases respectively, with 16 bases between them. The CDR3 spans 14 residues. CDR3 sequence reads: CASSLMGGSDEQFF. The CDR3 DNA reads TGTGCCAGCAGCCTTATGGGTGGGTCGGATGAGCAGTTCTTC.

The V gene is TRBV20-1, the J gene TRBJ2-1; 7 bases map to TRBD1. The length of the CDR3 is 15 residues. J lost 5 bases, V lost 3 bases, and 10 bases had no gene match. CDR1 and CDR2 from the germline V gene are DFQATT and SNEGSKA (reference sequence). DNA for the CDR3: TGCAGTGCTAGGAGGGGGCCATTCACGGACAATGAGCAGTTCTTC. Protein product: CSARRGPFTDNEQFF.